A selection of T cell receptor beta chains follows, all from one sample in a study of blood T cell repertoires in COVID-19. Using immunoSEQ multiplex PCR, the repertoire was profiled, and TCRdb retains in-frame clones only, with some absent. Counted here are about 53,000 clones, about 86% occurring once; the ten biggest clones make up roughly 12%. The sample comprised peripheral blood. These receptors all stem from a man aged 65 to 85 with active COVID-19. The CDR3 runs from the conserved cysteine through the conserved F or W. D genes are given only for firm matches. Not every row has a clone size; where given, it reads once, few, many or a size class.

clone_size	d_call	v_call	j_call	cdr3_nt	cdr3_aa
NA	NA	TRBV7-9	TRBJ1-2	TGTGCCAGCAGCCCCACCCCGACTAAGGCGGGCTCTAACTATGGCTACACCTTC	CASSPTPTKAGSNYGYTF
few	TRBD2	TRBV27	TRBJ2-3	TGTGCCAGCAGTTTTCTGTTCGGCGGGGGGGCCCAAGGAGAAACAGATACGCAGTATTTT	CASSFLFGGGAQGETDTQYF
NA	TRBD1	TRBV18	TRBJ1-2	TGTGCCAGCTCAACCTTGACAGGGGAAGGCTACACCTTC	CASSTLTGEGYTF
NA	TRBD2	TRBV7-9	TRBJ2-1	TGTGCCAGCAGCCGTTTCGGGGGGAGCTCCTACAATGAGCAGTTCTTC	CASSRFGGSSYNEQFF
NA	NA	TRBV6-1	TRBJ2-1	TGTGCCAGCAGTGACGAGAACCACAATGAGCAGTTCTTC	CASSDENHNEQFF
NA	NA	TRBV6-4	TRBJ1-5	TGTGCCAGCAGTGAAGGGGGAGGCAATCAGCCCCAGCATTTT	CASSEGGGNQPQHF
once	TRBD1	TRBV5-1	TRBJ1-1	TGCGCCAGCAGCTGGTCAACAGGGGGCCTTGAAGCTTTCTTT	CASSWSTGGLEAFF
NA	TRBD1	TRBV7-9	TRBJ1-1	TGTGCCAGCAGCTCCCAGGGGGGCGAAGCTTTCTTT	CASSSQGGEAFF
NA	TRBD1	TRBV5-1	TRBJ2-5	TGCGCCAGCAGCTCCTTCCCGACAGGGGGCGAAGAGACCCAGTACTTC	CASSSFPTGGEETQYF
NA	NA	TRBV4-2	TRBJ1-1	TGTGCCAGCAGCCCCCCGGGGGGTGGTGAAGCTTTCTTT	CASSPPGGGEAFF
NA	TRBD1	TRBV19	TRBJ1-4	TGTGCCAGTAGTATAACCCCCTCGGACAGGGCGCTGTTTTTT	CASSITPSDRALFF
NA	TRBD1	TRBV4-3	TRBJ2-5	TGCGCCAGCAGTCCCGGGACAGGGGGCTTGGAGACCCAGTACTTC	CASSPGTGGLETQYF
NA	NA	TRBV11-2	TRBJ2-5	TGTGCCAGCAGCTTAGATTGGCAGGGGGAGACCCAGTACTTC	CASSLDWQGETQYF
NA	NA	TRBV5-1	TRBJ2-1	TGCGCCAGCAGCTTGAGTCAGGGTCTCAATGAGCAGTTCTTC	CASSLSQGLNEQFF
NA	NA	TRBV6-2/TRBV6-3	TRBJ2-3	TGTGCCAGCAGTTACTCGACTAGCACAGATACGCAGTATTTT	CASSYSTSTDTQYF
NA	TRBD2	TRBV2	TRBJ2-5	TGTGCCAGCACACGGGGGGGAGGGGAGACCCAGTACTTC	CASTRGGGETQYF
NA	TRBD2	TRBV6-4	TRBJ2-3	TGTGCCAGCAGTGTCTTAGCGGGGGGGCGAGATACGCAGTATTTT	CASSVLAGGRDTQYF
NA	TRBD1	TRBV30	TRBJ1-1	TGTGCCTGGAGTCCTGGACAGGGGACAGCTTTCTTT	CAWSPGQGTAFF
NA	NA	TRBV29-1	TRBJ1-2	TGCAGCTCACAGACAGGTGACTATGGCTACACCTTC	CSSQTGDYGYTF
NA	TRBD2	TRBV6-2/TRBV6-3	TRBJ2-5	TGTGCCACCAGCGGGGGCGGGCGAGAGACCCAGTACTTC	CATSGGGRETQYF
NA	TRBD1	TRBV6-4	TRBJ2-1	TGTGCCAGCAGTGAGGAGTCGGTGGGACAGGGAGGTGAGCAGTTCTTC	CASSEESVGQGGEQFF
NA	TRBD1	TRBV4-2	TRBJ2-2	TGTGCCAGCAGCCACAGGGGACAGAAATCATCGAACACCGGGGAGCTGTTTTTT	CASSHRGQKSSNTGELFF
NA	NA	TRBV3-1/TRBV3-2	TRBJ1-2	TGTGCCAGCAGCCGTTTGGACAGAATTAACTATGGCTACACCTTC	CASSRLDRINYGYTF
NA	TRBD1	TRBV9	TRBJ1-3	TGTGCCAGCAGCGTAGGCGCAGGGGGCAAGAGAACTGGAAACACCATATATTTT	CASSVGAGGKRTGNTIYF
NA	NA	TRBV29-1	TRBJ2-7	TGCAGCGTTGGGAGCGGCCCCCGAACGTACGAGCAGTACTTC	CSVGSGPRTYEQYF
once	TRBD2	TRBV2	TRBJ2-1	TGTGCCAGCAGACTAGCGGGGAACTATGAGCAGTTCTTC	CASRLAGNYEQFF
NA	NA	TRBV19	TRBJ1-5	TGTGCCACCAACAGGGATTTCACGCAGCCCCAGCATTTT	CATNRDFTQPQHF
NA	NA	TRBV6-2/TRBV6-3	TRBJ1-5	TGTGCCAGCAGTTACATAGTGAGCAATCAGCCCCAGCATTTT	CASSYIVSNQPQHF
NA	NA	TRBV19	TRBJ1-1	TGTGCCAGTAGGAGACTGACGAACACTGAAGCTTTCTTT	CASRRLTNTEAFF
NA	NA	TRBV9	TRBJ1-2	TGTGCCAGCAGCGCCGAGGGTTGGGGGGGCTATGGCTACACCTTC	CASSAEGWGGYGYTF
NA	TRBD2	TRBV6-2/TRBV6-3	TRBJ2-1	TGTGCCAGCAGTTATCTCATGCGGGGGTACGGCGGGAATGAGCAGTTCTTC	CASSYLMRGYGGNEQFF
NA	NA	TRBV4-3	TRBJ1-2	TGCGCCAGCAGCCAAGATTCAGGGCCCTATGGCTACACCTTC	CASSQDSGPYGYTF
few	TRBD2	TRBV27	TRBJ2-5	TGTGCCAGCAGCTCGGACGGGGGGACCCAAGAGACCCAGTACTTC	CASSSDGGTQETQYF
NA	NA	TRBV10-3	TRBJ2-5	TGTGCCATCAGTGAGCCGACAGCTAGTGAGACCCAGTACTTC	CAISEPTASETQYF
NA	TRBD1	TRBV18	TRBJ1-2	TGTGCCAGCTCATCCAGGGGGACCTATGGCTACACCTTC	CASSSRGTYGYTF
NA	NA	TRBV7-9	TRBJ1-4	TGTGCCAGCACCGGACTGGTCCAAAAACTGTTTTTT	CASTGLVQKLFF
once	NA	TRBV5-5	TRBJ1-2	TGTGCCAGCAGCTCCCAGGGGAACTATGGCTACACCTTC	CASSSQGNYGYTF
once	NA	TRBV12-3/TRBV12-4	TRBJ2-7	TGTGCCAGCAGTTTAGTGGAGGGGAACGAGCAGTACTTC	CASSLVEGNEQYF
NA	NA	TRBV19	TRBJ2-2	TGTGCCAGTACCCTCTTAGCGGCGAGCGCCGGGGAGCTGTTTTTT	CASTLLAASAGELFF
NA	NA	TRBV4-3	TRBJ2-5	TGCGCCAGCAGCCAAGAGGGCCGAGAGACCCAGTACTTC	CASSQEGRETQYF
NA	TRBD2	TRBV15	TRBJ2-1	TGTGCCACCAGGGGAAGCGGGGGAGACAATGAGCAGTTCTTC	CATRGSGGDNEQFF
NA	TRBD1	TRBV29-1	TRBJ1-2	TGCAGCGTGTCCGGGACAGGCGTCGGGGGCTACACCTTC	CSVSGTGVGGYTF
NA	NA	TRBV5-1	TRBJ1-2	TGCGCCAGCAGCCCGGAAGGGGCGGGGGGCTACACCTTC	CASSPEGAGGYTF
NA	NA	TRBV11-2	TRBJ1-6	TGTGCCAGCAGCTTAGCTGGGCCCGATTCACCCCTCCACTTT	CASSLAGPDSPLHF
NA	TRBD2	TRBV13	TRBJ2-5	TGTGCCAGCAGCTTACCCCTAGCGGGGGGTTCAGAGACCCAGTACTTC	CASSLPLAGGSETQYF
NA	TRBD2	TRBV19	TRBJ2-1	TGTGCCAGTAGTACTAGCGGGGGCTCCTACAATGAGCAGTTCTTC	CASSTSGGSYNEQFF